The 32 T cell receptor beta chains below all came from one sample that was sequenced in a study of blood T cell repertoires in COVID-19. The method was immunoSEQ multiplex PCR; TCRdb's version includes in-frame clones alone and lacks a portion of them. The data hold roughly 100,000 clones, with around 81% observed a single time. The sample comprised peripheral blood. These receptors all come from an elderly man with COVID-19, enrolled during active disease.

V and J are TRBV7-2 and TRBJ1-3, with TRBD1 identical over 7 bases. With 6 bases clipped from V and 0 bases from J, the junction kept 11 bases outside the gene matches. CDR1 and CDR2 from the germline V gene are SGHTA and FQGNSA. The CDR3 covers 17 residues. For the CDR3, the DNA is TGTGCCAGCAGATCGGGGGACAGCGGCTTCTCTGGAAACACCATATATTTT. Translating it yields CASRSGDSGFSGNTIYF. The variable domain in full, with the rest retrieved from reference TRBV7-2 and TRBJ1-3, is GAGVSQSPSNKVTEKGKDVELRCDPISGHTALYWYRQSLGQGLEFLIYFQGNSAPDKSGLPSDRFSAERTGGSVSTLTIQRTQQEDSAVYLCASRSGDSGFSGNTIYFGEGSWLTVV.

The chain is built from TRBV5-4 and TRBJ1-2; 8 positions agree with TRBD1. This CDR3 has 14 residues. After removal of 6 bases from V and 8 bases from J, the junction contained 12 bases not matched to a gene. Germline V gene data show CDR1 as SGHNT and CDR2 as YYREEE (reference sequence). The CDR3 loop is CASTTGGPGGGYTF. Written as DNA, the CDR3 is TGTGCCAGCACCACGGGTGGCCCAGGGGGCGGCTACACCTTC.

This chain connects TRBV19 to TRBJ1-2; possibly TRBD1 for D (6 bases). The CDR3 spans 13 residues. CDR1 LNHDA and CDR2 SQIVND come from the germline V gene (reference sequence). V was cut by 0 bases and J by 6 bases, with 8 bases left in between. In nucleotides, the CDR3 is TGTGCCAGTAGTATAGATCAGGGGAATGGCTACACCTTC. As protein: CASSIDQGNGYTF.

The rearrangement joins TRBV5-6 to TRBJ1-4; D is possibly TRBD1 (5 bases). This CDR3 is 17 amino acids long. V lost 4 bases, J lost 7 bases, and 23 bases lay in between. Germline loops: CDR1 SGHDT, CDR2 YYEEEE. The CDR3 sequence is CASSPNWRRGEREKLFF. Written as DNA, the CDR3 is TGTGCCAGCAGCCCGAATTGGCGGAGGGGCGAACGTGAAAAACTGTTTTTT.

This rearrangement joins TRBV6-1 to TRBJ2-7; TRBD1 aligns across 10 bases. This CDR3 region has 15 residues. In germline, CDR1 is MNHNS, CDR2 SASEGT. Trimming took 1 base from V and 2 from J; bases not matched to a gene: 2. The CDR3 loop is CASSEEGTGAYEQYF. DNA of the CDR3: TGTGCCAGCAGTGAAGAAGGGACAGGGGCCTACGAGCAGTACTTC.

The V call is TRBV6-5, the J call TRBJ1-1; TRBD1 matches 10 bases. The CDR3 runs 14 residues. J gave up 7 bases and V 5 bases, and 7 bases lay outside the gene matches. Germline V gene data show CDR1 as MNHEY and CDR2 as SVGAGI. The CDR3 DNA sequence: TGTGCCAGCAGTAGGGACAGGGGTTTGAGTGAAGCTTTCTTT. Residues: CASSRDRGLSEAFF.

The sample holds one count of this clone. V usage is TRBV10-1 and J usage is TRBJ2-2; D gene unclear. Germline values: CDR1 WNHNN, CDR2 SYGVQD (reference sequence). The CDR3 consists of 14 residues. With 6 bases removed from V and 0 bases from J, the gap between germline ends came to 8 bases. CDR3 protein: CASRAGANTGELFF. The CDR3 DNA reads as TGCGCCAGCAGGGCAGGCGCGAACACCGGGGAGCTGTTTTTT.

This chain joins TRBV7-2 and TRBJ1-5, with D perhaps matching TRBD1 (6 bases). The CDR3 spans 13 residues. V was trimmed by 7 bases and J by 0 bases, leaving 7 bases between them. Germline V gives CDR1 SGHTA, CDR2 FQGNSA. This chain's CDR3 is CASNRDSNQPQHF. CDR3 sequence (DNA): TGTGCCAGCAACAGGGATAGCAATCAGCCCCAGCATTTT.

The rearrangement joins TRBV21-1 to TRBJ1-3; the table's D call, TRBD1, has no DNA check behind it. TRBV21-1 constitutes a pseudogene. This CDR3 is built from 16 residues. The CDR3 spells CASRNPGQGTGNTIYF. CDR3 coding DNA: TGTGCCAGCAGGAACCCGGGACAGGGCACTGGAAACACCATATATTTT.

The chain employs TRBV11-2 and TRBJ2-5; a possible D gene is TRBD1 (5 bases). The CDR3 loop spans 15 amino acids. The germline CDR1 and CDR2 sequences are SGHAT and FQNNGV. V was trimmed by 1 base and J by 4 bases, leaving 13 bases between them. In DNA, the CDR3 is TGTGCCAGCAGCTTAGGGTCCAGGGCACTAGAGACCCAGTACTTC. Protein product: CASSLGSRALETQYF.

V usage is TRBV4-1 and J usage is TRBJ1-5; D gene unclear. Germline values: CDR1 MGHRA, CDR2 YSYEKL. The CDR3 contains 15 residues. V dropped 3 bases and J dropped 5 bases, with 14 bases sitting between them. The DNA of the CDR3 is TGCGCCAGCAGCCACGACCGGGAAAGATATCAGCCCCAGCATTTT. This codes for CASSHDRERYQPQHF.

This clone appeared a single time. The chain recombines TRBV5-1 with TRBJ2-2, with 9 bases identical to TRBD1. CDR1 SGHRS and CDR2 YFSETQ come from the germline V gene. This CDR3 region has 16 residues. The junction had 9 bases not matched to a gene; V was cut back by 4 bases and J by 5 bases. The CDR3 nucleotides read TGCGCCAGCAGCCCTCAGGGACAGGGAGGAACCGGGGAGCTGTTTTTT. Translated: CASSPQGQGGTGELFF. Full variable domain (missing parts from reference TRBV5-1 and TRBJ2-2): KAGVTQTPRYLIKTRGQQVTLSCSPISGHRSVSWYQQTPGQGLQFLFEYFSETQRNKGNFPGRFSGRQFSNSRSEMNVSTLELGDSALYLCASSPQGQGGTGELFFGEGSRLTVL.

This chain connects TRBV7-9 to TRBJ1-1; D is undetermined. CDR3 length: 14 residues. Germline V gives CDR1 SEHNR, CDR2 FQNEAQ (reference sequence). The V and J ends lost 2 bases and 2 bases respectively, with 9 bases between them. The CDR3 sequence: CASSLPPENTEAFF. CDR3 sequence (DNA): TGTGCCAGCAGCTTACCGCCAGAAAACACTGAAGCTTTCTTT.

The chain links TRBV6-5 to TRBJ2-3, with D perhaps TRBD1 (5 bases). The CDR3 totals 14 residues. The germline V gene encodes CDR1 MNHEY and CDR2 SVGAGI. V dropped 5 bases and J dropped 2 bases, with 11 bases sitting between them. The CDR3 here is CASSRKGNTDTQYF. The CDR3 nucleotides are TGTGCCAGCAGTCGAAAGGGGAACACAGATACGCAGTATTTT.

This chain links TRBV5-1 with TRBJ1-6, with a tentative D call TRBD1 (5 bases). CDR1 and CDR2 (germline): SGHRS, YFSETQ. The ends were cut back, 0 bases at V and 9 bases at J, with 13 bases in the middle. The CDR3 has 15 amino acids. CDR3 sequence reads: CASSLDSFQGSPLHF. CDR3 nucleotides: TGCGCCAGCAGCTTGGACTCGTTCCAGGGTTCACCCCTCCACTTT.

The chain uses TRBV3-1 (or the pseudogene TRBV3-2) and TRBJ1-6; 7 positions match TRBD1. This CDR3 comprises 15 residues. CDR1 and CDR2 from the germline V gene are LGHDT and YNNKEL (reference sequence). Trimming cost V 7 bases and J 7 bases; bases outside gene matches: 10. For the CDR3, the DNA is TGTGCCAGCACCCACAGCTGGGACAGCAATTCACCCCTCCACTTT. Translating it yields CASTHSWDSNSPLHF.

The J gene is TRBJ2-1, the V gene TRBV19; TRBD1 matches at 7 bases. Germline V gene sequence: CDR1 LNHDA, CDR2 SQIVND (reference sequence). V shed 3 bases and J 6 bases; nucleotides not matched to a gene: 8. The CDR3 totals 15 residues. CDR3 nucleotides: TGTGCCAGTAGTATGGGGAGACAGGGTCTCAATGAGCAGTTCTTC. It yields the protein CASSMGRQGLNEQFF.

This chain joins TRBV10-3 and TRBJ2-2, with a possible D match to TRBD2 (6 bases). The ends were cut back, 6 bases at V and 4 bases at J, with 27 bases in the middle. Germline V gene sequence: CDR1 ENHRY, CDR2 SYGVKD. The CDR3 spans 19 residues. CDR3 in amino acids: CAISSAVPGEQVRTGELFF. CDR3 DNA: TGTGCCATCAGCTCCGCGGTCCCGGGGGAACAAGTACGCACCGGGGAGCTGTTTTTT.

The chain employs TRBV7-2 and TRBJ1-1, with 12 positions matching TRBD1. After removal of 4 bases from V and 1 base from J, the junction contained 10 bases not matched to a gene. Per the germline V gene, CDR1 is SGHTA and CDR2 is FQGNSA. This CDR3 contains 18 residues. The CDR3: CASSSRDRGPLRNTEAFF. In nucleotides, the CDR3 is TGTGCCAGCAGCTCCCGGGACAGGGGGCCTTTGAGGAACACTGAAGCTTTCTTT.

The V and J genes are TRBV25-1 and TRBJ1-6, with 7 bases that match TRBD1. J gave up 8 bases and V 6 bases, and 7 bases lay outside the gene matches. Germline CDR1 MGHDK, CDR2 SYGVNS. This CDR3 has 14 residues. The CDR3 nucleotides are TGTGCCAGCAGCGCGGGACAGATCTATTCACCCCTCCACTTT. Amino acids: CASSAGQIYSPLHF.

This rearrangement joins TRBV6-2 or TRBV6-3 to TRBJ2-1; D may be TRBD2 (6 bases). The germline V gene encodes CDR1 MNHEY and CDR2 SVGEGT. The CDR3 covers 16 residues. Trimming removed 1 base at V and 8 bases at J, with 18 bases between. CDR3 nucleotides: TGTGCCAGCAGTTACTTCGGGACTTCGGATCGGGATGAGCAGTTCTTC. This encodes CASSYFGTSDRDEQFF.

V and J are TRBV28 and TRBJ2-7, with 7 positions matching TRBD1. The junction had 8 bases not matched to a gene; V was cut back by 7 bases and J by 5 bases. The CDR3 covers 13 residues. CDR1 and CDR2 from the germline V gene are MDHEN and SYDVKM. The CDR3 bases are TGTGCCAGCAAGGGGGCTCCTGTCCACGAGCAGTACTTC. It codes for CASKGAPVHEQYF.

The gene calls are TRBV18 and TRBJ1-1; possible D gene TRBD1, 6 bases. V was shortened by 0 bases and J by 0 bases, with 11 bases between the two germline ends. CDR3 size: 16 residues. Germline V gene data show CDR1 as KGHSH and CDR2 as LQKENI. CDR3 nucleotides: TGTGCCAGCTCACCACCGGGGGGGCAGATGAACACTGAAGCTTTCTTT. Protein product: CASSPPGGQMNTEAFF.

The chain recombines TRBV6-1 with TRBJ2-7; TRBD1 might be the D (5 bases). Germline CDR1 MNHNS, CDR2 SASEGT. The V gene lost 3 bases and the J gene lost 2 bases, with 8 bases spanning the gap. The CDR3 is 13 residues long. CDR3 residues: CASSDRDPYEQYF. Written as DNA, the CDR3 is TGTGCCAGCAGTGACAGGGATCCCTACGAGCAGTACTTC.

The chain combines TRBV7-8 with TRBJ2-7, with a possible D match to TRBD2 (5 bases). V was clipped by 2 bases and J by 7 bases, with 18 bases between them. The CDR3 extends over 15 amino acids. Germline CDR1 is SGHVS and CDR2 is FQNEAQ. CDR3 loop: CASSLYEGRSREQYF. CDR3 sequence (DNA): TGTGCCAGCAGCTTATACGAGGGAAGGAGTAGGGAGCAGTACTTC. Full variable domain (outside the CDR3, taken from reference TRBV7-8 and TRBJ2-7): GAGVSQSPRYKVAKRGQDVALRCDPISGHVSLFWYQQALGQGPEFLTYFQNEAQLDKSGLPSDRFFAERPEGSVSTLKIQRTQQEDSAVYLCASSLYEGRSREQYFGPGTRLTVT.

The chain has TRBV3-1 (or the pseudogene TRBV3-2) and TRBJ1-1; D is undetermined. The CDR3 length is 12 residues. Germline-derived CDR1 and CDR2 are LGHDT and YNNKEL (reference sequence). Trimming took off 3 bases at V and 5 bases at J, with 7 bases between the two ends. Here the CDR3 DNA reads TGTGCCAGCAGCCAGCGCGTGACTGAAGCTTTCTTT. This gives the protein CASSQRVTEAFF.

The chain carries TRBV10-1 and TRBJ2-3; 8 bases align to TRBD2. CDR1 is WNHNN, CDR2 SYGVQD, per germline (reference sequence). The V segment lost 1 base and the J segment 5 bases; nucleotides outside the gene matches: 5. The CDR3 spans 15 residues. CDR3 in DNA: TGCGCCAGCAGTGAGTTTACGGGGGGGCAAGATACGCAGTATTTT. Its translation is CASSEFTGGQDTQYF.

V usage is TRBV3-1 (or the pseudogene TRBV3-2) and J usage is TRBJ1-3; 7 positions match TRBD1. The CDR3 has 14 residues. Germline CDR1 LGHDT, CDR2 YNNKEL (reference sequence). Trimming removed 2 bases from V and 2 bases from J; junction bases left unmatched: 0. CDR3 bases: TGTGCCAGCAGCCAAACAGGGGCTGGAAACACCATATATTTT. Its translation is CASSQTGAGNTIYF.

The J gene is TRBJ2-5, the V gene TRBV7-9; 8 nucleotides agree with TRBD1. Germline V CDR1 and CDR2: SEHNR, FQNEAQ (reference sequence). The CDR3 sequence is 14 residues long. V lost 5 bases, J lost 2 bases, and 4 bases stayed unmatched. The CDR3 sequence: CASSATGAQETQYF. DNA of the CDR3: TGTGCCAGCAGCGCGACAGGGGCTCAAGAGACCCAGTACTTC.

DNA of the CDR3: TGTGCCACTTTGGACAGGGGTAATGAAAAACTGTTTTTT. Amino acid sequence: CATLDRGNEKLFF. The gene calls are TRBV19 and TRBJ1-4; 9 bases map to TRBD1. CDR1 and CDR2 (germline): LNHDA, SQIVND (reference sequence). The CDR3 has 13 residues. V dropped 10 bases and J dropped 4; count of bases not matched to a gene: 4.

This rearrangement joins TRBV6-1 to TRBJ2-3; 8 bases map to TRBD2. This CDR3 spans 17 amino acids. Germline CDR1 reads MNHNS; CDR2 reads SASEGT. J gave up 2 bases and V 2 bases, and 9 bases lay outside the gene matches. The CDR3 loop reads CASSEPKAGDFTDTQYF. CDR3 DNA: TGTGCCAGCAGTGAACCGAAAGCGGGAGACTTCACAGATACGCAGTATTTT.

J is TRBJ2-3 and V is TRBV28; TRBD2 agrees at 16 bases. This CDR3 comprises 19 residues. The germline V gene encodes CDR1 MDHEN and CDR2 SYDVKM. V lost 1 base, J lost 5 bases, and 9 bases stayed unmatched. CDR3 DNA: TGTGCCAGCAGTTTATTCGGGACTAGCGGGAGGGCGGCCCTAGATACGCAGTATTTT. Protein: CASSLFGTSGRAALDTQYF.